These 24 T cell receptor beta chains came from one sample sequenced in a study of cytomegalovirus exposure and HLA in healthy donors. PCR amplification relied on 60 Vbeta primers (plus 13 Jbeta primers). Clones were sequenced by immunoSEQ multiplex PCR, and TCRdb holds only the in-frame ones, with some missing. The sample contains fewer than 90,000 clones, over 60% of which appear only once. What was sequenced was PBMCs. These receptor sequences come from a middle-aged man in good health and CMV-seropositive.

V and J are TRBV7-9 and TRBJ2-5, with TRBD2 as a possible D gene (6 bases). This CDR3 has 16 amino acids. The germline CDR1 and CDR2 sequences are SEHNR and FQNEAQ (reference sequence). The V gene lost 1 base and the J gene lost 5 bases, with 17 bases spanning the gap. The CDR3 loop reads CASSLGERSRGETQYF. The CDR3 DNA sequence: TGTGCCAGCAGCTTAGGAGAGCGGTCTCGGGGGGAGACCCAGTACTTC.

For this clone: At one end, the junction sequence differs from germline, possibly due to a read error. J is TRBJ2-2 and V is TRBV7-7; 7 bases agree with TRBD1. Germline V gene lookup returns CDR1 SSHAT and CDR2 FNYEAQ (reference sequence). The length of the CDR3 is 14 residues. The CDR3: CASSLQGPTGELFF. As DNA, the CDR3 is TGTGCTAGCAGCTTACAGGGGCCCACCGGGGAGCTGTTTTTT.

This clone was observed a few times. This chain connects TRBV6-6 to TRBJ1-1, with no clear D. The CDR3 runs 12 residues. V lost 4 bases, J lost 2 bases, and 5 bases lay in between. The V gene's germline CDR1 is MNHNY and CDR2 SVGAGI (reference sequence). The CDR3 spells CASSSRNTEAFF. In DNA, the CDR3 is TGTGCCAGCAGTTCCAGAAACACTGAAGCTTTCTTT.

The chain couples TRBV28 to TRBJ1-2; no reliable D call. This CDR3 region has 14 residues. V lost 3 bases and J lost 1, with 9 bases in between. Germline V gene lookup returns CDR1 MDHEN and CDR2 SYDVKM. The CDR3 is CASSFLGGNYGYTF. The CDR3 DNA follows: TGTGCCAGCAGTTTCCTCGGCGGTAACTATGGCTACACCTTC.

This clone was seen only a few times. This chain links TRBV5-4 with TRBJ1-2, with TRBD1 identical over 7 bases. V was pared by 2 bases and J by 7 bases, with 11 bases of the junction left unmatched. Per the germline V gene, CDR1 is SGHNT and CDR2 is YYREEE (reference sequence). This CDR3 has 15 amino acids. The CDR3 DNA sequence: TGTGCCAGCAGCTTATTGGCAGGGGGTTTTAGTGGCTACACCTTC. Its protein is CASSLLAGGFSGYTF.

This chain uses TRBV7-6 with TRBJ2-2; D gene unclear. Trimming took off 3 bases at V and 5 bases at J, with 7 bases between the two ends. Germline CDR1 is SGHVS and CDR2 is FNYEAQ. The CDR3 length is 13 residues. The CDR3 bases are TGTGCCAGCAGCTTGGTTGCGACCGGGGAGCTGTTTTTT. As protein: CASSLVATGELFF.

The gene calls are TRBV7-2 and TRBJ1-5; possible D gene TRBD1, 6 bases. The CDR3 has 17 residues. V was shortened by 5 bases and J by 0 bases, with 17 bases between the two germline ends. Germline CDR1 and CDR2: SGHTA and FQGNSA. CDR3 amino acids: CASSAWTEGYSNQPQHF. For the CDR3, the DNA is TGTGCCAGCAGCGCCTGGACAGAGGGCTATAGCAATCAGCCCCAGCATTTT. The full variable domain, its missing parts supplied by reference TRBV7-2 and TRBJ1-5, is GAGVSQSPSNKVTEKGKDVELRCDPISGHTALYWYRQSLGQGLEFLIYFQGNSAPDKSGLPSDRFSAERTGGSVSTLTIQRTQQEDSAVYLCASSAWTEGYSNQPQHFGDGTRLSIL.

The table lists this clone with a count of one. The chain joins TRBV29-1 to TRBJ2-3; D is perhaps TRBD1 (6 bases). The CDR3 has 10 amino acids. Germline V CDR1 and CDR2: SQVTM, ANQGSEA. Trimming took 6 bases from V and 10 from J, leaving 11 bases between them. The CDR3 DNA reads as TGCAGCGTCGATGCAGGGGCGCAGTATTTT. It encodes CSVDAGAQYF.

The rearrangement uses TRBV2 and TRBJ1-1, with TRBD1 matching 7 bases. The trim removed 6 bases at V and 5 bases at J, leaving 9 bases unmatched. There are 14 residues in the CDR3. Germline V gene lookup returns CDR1 SNHLY and CDR2 FYNNEI. The CDR3 here is CASSRETGTTEAFF. CDR3 DNA sequence: TGTGCCAGCAGCCGAGAGACAGGGACTACTGAAGCTTTCTTT.

This clone was recorded a few times. The genes are TRBV5-6 and TRBJ2-2, with 7 bases identical to TRBD2. From germline, CDR1 is SGHDT and CDR2 YYEEEE. The J segment lost 4 bases and the V segment lost 1 base, leaving 1 base of the junction unmatched. The CDR3 runs 14 residues. This CDR3 is CASSLWGGTGELFF. As DNA, the CDR3 is TGTGCCAGCAGCTTGTGGGGGGGCACCGGGGAGCTGTTTTTT.

The rearrangement joins TRBV29-1 to TRBJ2-2; 10 bases are shared with TRBD1. The germline CDR1 and CDR2 sequences are SQVTM and ANQGSEA. The J segment lost 4 bases and the V segment lost 6 bases, leaving 5 bases of the junction unmatched. The CDR3 runs to 14 residues. The CDR3 DNA is TGCAGCGTCGAGGGACAGGGGAGCACCGGGGAGCTGTTTTTT. This codes for CSVEGQGSTGELFF.

V and J are TRBV9 and TRBJ2-1; unclear D gene. CDR3 length: 13 residues. Germline V CDR1 and CDR2: SGDLS, YYNGEE. V was clipped by 7 bases and J by 4 bases, with 12 bases between them. DNA for the CDR3: TGTGCCAGCCAAGCGCAGAGTTACAATGAGCAGTTCTTC. Translating gives CASQAQSYNEQFF.

V gene TRBV7-6 combines with J gene TRBJ1-1; unclear D gene. V was clipped by 5 bases and J by 1 base, with 8 bases between them. Germline V gene data show CDR1 as SGHVS and CDR2 as FNYEAQ. The CDR3 loop spans 13 amino acids. CDR3 nucleotides: TGTGCCAGCAGCCTCGAGGCGAACACTGAAGCTTTCTTT. Translation gives CASSLEANTEAFF.

CDR3 in amino acids: CASSRDRSYEQYF. CDR3 in DNA: TGTGCCAGCAGCCGGGACAGGAGCTACGAGCAGTACTTC. The chain couples TRBV5-6 to TRBJ2-7; TRBD1 matches 8 bases. The junction had 3 bases not matched to a gene; V was cut back by 4 bases and J by 3 bases. The CDR3 extends over 13 amino acids. CDR1 SGHDT and CDR2 YYEEEE come from the germline V gene.

This clone was detected a few times. The V call is TRBV30, the J call TRBJ2-7; TRBD2 aligns across 9 bases. With V trimmed by 2 bases and J by 1 base, 3 bases remained unmatched. CDR3 length equals 14 residues. Germline values: CDR1 GTSNPN, CDR2 SVGIG (reference sequence). CDR3 protein: CAWSMSGGSYEQYF. The CDR3 coding sequence is TGTGCCTGGAGTATGAGCGGGGGGTCCTACGAGCAGTACTTC.

The CDR3 sequence is CASSFLLPGANVLTF. The CDR3 nucleotides read TGTGCCAGCAGCTTTCTACTTCCTGGGGCCAACGTCCTGACTTTC. The rearrangement joins TRBV13 to TRBJ2-6; D gene unclear. This CDR3 contains 15 residues. Between the trimmed V and J ends, which lost 3 bases and 2 bases, there was a span of 8 bases. Germline loops: CDR1 PRHDT, CDR2 FYEKMQ (reference sequence).

V gene TRBV27 combines with J gene TRBJ2-4; D perhaps matches TRBD2 (6 bases). V gave up 1 base and J gave up 5 bases, with 15 bases separating them. This CDR3 has 16 residues. Germline lookup yields CDR1 MNHEY and CDR2 SMNVEV (reference sequence). CDR3 sequence reads: CASSLLTPGRQNIQYF. DNA of the CDR3: TGTGCCAGCAGTTTATTGACTCCCGGGAGACAAAACATTCAGTACTTC.

V and J are TRBV7-3 and TRBJ1-1; 8 bases agree with TRBD1. The CDR3 has 15 residues. V was clipped by 3 bases and J by 1 base; unmatched bases: 4. Per the germline V gene, CDR1 is SGHTA and CDR2 is FQGTGA. Written as DNA, the CDR3 is TGTGCCAGCAGCTTGGACAGGGCTAAGAACACTGAAGCTTTCTTT. Its protein product is CASSLDRAKNTEAFF.

The V call is TRBV10-3, the J call TRBJ1-2, with TRBD1 matching 8 bases. The J segment lost 4 bases and the V segment lost 6 bases, leaving 7 bases of the junction unmatched. Germline loops: CDR1 ENHRY, CDR2 SYGVKD. The CDR3 length is 14 residues. The CDR3 DNA reads as TGTGCCATCAGGACGGACAGGGCCCCCTATGGCTACACCTTC. Protein product: CAIRTDRAPYGYTF.

In DNA form, the CDR3 reads TGCAGCATTCGACAGGGGTCCTACGAGCAGTACTTC. This gives the protein CSIRQGSYEQYF. This chain connects TRBV29-1 to TRBJ2-7; 8 positions agree with TRBD1. The CDR3 is 12 amino acids. Trimming cost V 8 bases and J 1 base; bases outside gene matches: 4. Per the germline V gene, CDR1 is SQVTM and CDR2 is ANQGSEA.

J is TRBJ1-2 and V is TRBV28; TRBD1 matches at 10 bases. V trimming: 10 bases; J trimming: 7 bases; junction bases outside the gene matches: 12. The V gene's germline CDR1 is MDHEN and CDR2 SYDVKM. This CDR3 has 14 amino acids. DNA of the CDR3: TGTGCCACCCCTATTGGGGACAGGGGAGGTGGCTACACCTTC. Protein sequence: CATPIGDRGGGYTF.

The rearrangement joins TRBV5-6 to TRBJ1-5, with D unclear. In germline, CDR1 is SGHDT, CDR2 YYEEEE. The CDR3 is 12 amino acids. Trimming removed 2 bases at V and 5 bases at J, with 5 bases between. CDR3 sequence reads: CASSFRDQPQHF. The CDR3 DNA is TGTGCCAGCAGCTTTCGAGATCAGCCCCAGCATTTT.

CDR3 region: CASSPIGQANYNEQFF. Here the CDR3 DNA reads TGTGCCAGCAGCCCTATAGGACAGGCAAACTACAATGAGCAGTTCTTC. The rearrangement links TRBV9 to TRBJ2-1; 7 nucleotides agree with TRBD1. Germline CDR1 SGDLS, CDR2 YYNGEE. This CDR3 is 16 amino acids long. V lost 4 bases, J lost 3 bases, and 10 bases stayed unmatched. Full variable domain (rest looked up from reference TRBV9 and TRBJ2-1): DSGVTQTPKHLITATGQRVTLRCSPRSGDLSVYWYQQSLDQGLQFLIQYYNGEERAKGNILERFSAQQFPDLHSELNLSSLELGDSALYFCASSPIGQANYNEQFFGPGTRLTVL.

This clone appeared a few times. The J gene is TRBJ2-5, the V gene TRBV25-1; 9 bases line up with TRBD1. Germline CDR1 is MGHDK and CDR2 is SYGVNS. The CDR3 is 14 residues long. V lost 3 bases to trimming and J lost 4 bases; unmatched junction nucleotides: 3. The CDR3 sequence is CASSDWGQGETQYF. The CDR3, as DNA: TGTGCCAGCAGTGACTGGGGACAGGGAGAGACCCAGTACTTC.